What follows are 21 T cell receptor beta chains derived from one specimen sequenced in a study of blood T cell repertoires in COVID-19. Libraries were prepared by immunoSEQ multiplex PCR; TCRdb keeps only in-frame clonotypes and omits some of them. The repertoire has more than 60,000 clones, roughly nine tenths of them found once; the top ten carry about 5%. Sequenced sample: peripheral blood. The origin of the receptors is a woman in her forties or fifties with active COVID-19.

A single count supports this clone. The CDR3 region is CASSSRDNSYNEQFF. Here the CDR3 DNA reads TGCGCCAGCAGCTCCCGGGACAACTCCTACAATGAGCAGTTCTTC. The rearrangement uses TRBV5-1 and TRBJ2-1; D is perhaps TRBD1 (6 bases). CDR3 length: 15 amino acids. Trimming removed 3 bases at V and 0 bases at J, with 10 bases between. Germline V gene sequence: CDR1 SGHRS, CDR2 YFSETQ.

V usage is TRBV24-1 and J usage is TRBJ2-1, with 8 positions matching TRBD2. The CDR3 covers 16 residues. Per the germline V gene, CDR1 is KGHDR and CDR2 is SFDVKD. Trimming took 3 bases from V and 0 from J; bases not matched to a gene: 3. The CDR3 sequence is CATSDPTSGSYNEQFF. The CDR3 coding sequence is TGTGCCACCAGTGATCCCACTAGCGGCTCCTACAATGAGCAGTTCTTC.

This chain connects TRBV18 to TRBJ2-7, with a possible D match to TRBD1 (5 bases). Per germline, CDR1 KGHSH and CDR2 LQKENI. The CDR3 has 16 residues. Trimming removed 0 bases at V and 2 bases at J, with 14 bases between. Written as DNA, the CDR3 is TGTGCCAGCTCACCACCAGGACAAGGTTCGCCCTACGAGCAGTACTTC. This gives the protein CASSPPGQGSPYEQYF.

V is TRBV12-5 and J is TRBJ2-1; a possible D gene is TRBD2 (6 bases). The CDR3 contains 13 residues. CDR1 is LGHNT and CDR2 is FRNRAP in the germline V gene. Trimming cost V 5 bases and J 5 bases, with 10 bases left between them. CDR3 DNA: TGTGCTAGTGGTCATGGGGGGAACAATGAGCAGTTCTTC. Translation: CASGHGGNNEQFF.

This clone showed up just once. The genes are TRBV19 and TRBJ2-1; 8 nucleotides match TRBD2. The trim removed 7 bases at V and 9 bases at J, leaving 11 bases unmatched. The V gene's germline CDR1 is LNHDA and CDR2 SQIVND (reference sequence). The CDR3 covers 14 residues. The CDR3, as DNA: TGTGCCAGTAACTCTGCGGGGGGCTGGTTTGAGCAGTTCTTC. It codes for CASNSAGGWFEQFF. Supplemented by reference TRBV19 and TRBJ2-1, the full variable domain reads DGGITQSPKYLFRKEGQNVTLSCEQNLNHDAMYWYRQDPGQGLRLIYYSQIVNDFQKGDIAEGYSVSREKKESFPLTVTSAQKNPTAFYLCASNSAGGWFEQFFGPGTRLTVL.

The chain joins TRBV4-2 to TRBJ2-1; tentative D call: TRBD2 (5 bases). Germline V gene lookup returns CDR1 LGHNA and CDR2 YNFKEQ. Deletions cut 0 bases from V and 7 bases from J, with 16 bases between. CDR3 length equals 16 residues. The DNA of the CDR3 is TGTGCCAGCAGCCAAGAAGGCGGGCCTTTCTTGAATGAGCAGTTCTTC. Translated, it gives CASSQEGGPFLNEQFF.

This chain uses TRBV3-1 (or the pseudogene TRBV3-2) with TRBJ2-1, with 9 bases matching TRBD2. V trimming: 3 bases; J trimming: 8 bases; junction bases outside the gene matches: 11. From germline, CDR1 is LGHDT and CDR2 YNNKEL (reference sequence). This CDR3 has 16 residues. CDR3 nucleotide sequence: TGTGCCAGCAGCCAGGGACTAGCTTCCCATTGGTATGAGCAGTTCTTC. This sequence encodes CASSQGLASHWYEQFF.

The V gene is TRBV7-9, the J gene TRBJ1-2; 9 positions agree with TRBD1. This CDR3 spans 16 amino acids. With V trimmed by 4 bases and J by 8 bases, 14 bases remained unmatched. From germline, CDR1 is SEHNR and CDR2 FQNEAQ (reference sequence). The CDR3 bases are TGTGCCAGCAGCTCGCCACCGGGACAGGGTTTTGGAGGCTACACCTTC. Translation: CASSSPPGQGFGGYTF. Variable domain in full (rest from reference TRBV7-9 and TRBJ1-2): DTGVSQNPRHKITKRGQNVTFRCDPISEHNRLYWYRQTLGQGPEFLTYFQNEAQLEKSRLLSDRFSAERPKGSFSTLEIQRTEQGDSAMYLCASSSPPGQGFGGYTFGSGTRLTVV.

V and J are TRBV4-2 and TRBJ2-3; D not certain. There are 15 residues in the CDR3. CDR1 is LGHNA and CDR2 is YNFKEQ in the germline V gene. V lost 1 base, J lost 2 bases, and 10 bases lay in between. CDR3 region: CASSQGPLATDTQYF. In DNA form, the CDR3 reads TGTGCCAGCAGCCAAGGTCCCCTGGCCACAGATACGCAGTATTTT.

V is TRBV11-2 and J is TRBJ2-1; no clear D. V was clipped by 5 bases and J by 1 base, with 9 bases between them. Germline assignment: CDR1 SGHAT and CDR2 FQNNGV. CDR3 length equals 14 residues. The CDR3 DNA reads as TGTGCCAGCAGCAGCCTAGGTTCCTACAATGAGCAGTTCTTC. Amino acids: CASSSLGSYNEQFF.

The V gene is TRBV10-2, the J gene TRBJ1-2, with D possibly being TRBD1 (6 bases). V lost 8 bases and J 8 bases, leaving 12 bases between the germline ends. Germline V gene data show CDR1 as WSHSY and CDR2 as SAAADI. The CDR3 is 11 residues long. Here the CDR3 reads CASGTPGGYTF. The DNA for the CDR3 is TGCGCCAGCGGGACACCAGGGGGCTACACCTTC.

This chain connects TRBV4-2 to TRBJ1-1; D gene ambiguous. The CDR3 is 15 residues long. CDR1 LGHNA and CDR2 YNFKEQ come from the germline V gene. Trimming removed 0 bases at V and 1 base at J, with 9 bases between. As DNA, the CDR3 is TGTGCCAGCAGCCAAGAAAGTGCGGCGAACACTGAAGCTTTCTTT. Residues: CASSQESAANTEAFF.

The rearrangement links TRBV30 to TRBJ2-2; a weak D match, TRBD2 (5 bases). Trimming cost V 6 bases and J 0 bases, with 11 bases left between them. CDR1 and CDR2 (germline): GTSNPN, SVGIG (reference sequence). This CDR3 region has 14 residues. The CDR3 sequence is CACPGSANTGELFF. The CDR3 bases are TGTGCCTGCCCGGGTAGCGCGAACACCGGGGAGCTGTTTTTT.

V gene TRBV15 combines with J gene TRBJ1-3; no reliable D call. Germline loops: CDR1 LNHNV, CDR2 YYDKDF (reference sequence). The CDR3 consists of 13 residues. V gave up 0 bases and J gave up 11 bases, with 11 bases separating them. The CDR3 spells CATSRETESAIYF. CDR3 DNA: TGTGCCACCAGCAGAGAAACGGAGAGTGCCATATATTTT.

The table lists this clone with a count of one. V and J are TRBV3-1 (or the pseudogene TRBV3-2) and TRBJ2-6; TRBD2 matches at 7 bases. The germline V gene encodes CDR1 LGHDT and CDR2 YNNKEL (reference sequence). This CDR3 is built from 17 residues. The V segment lost 1 base and the J segment 0 bases; nucleotides outside the gene matches: 3. DNA for the CDR3: TGTGCCAGCAGCCAAGGAGCGGGGTACTCTGGGGCCAACGTCCTGACTTTC. It specifies CASSQGAGYSGANVLTF.

J is TRBJ1-1 and V is TRBV30; D may be TRBD1 (6 bases). Germline V lookup: CDR1 GTSNPN, CDR2 SVGIG (reference sequence). V was trimmed by 1 base and J by 2 bases, leaving 14 bases between them. This CDR3 contains 15 residues. This chain's CDR3 is CAWSGRTVYNTEAFF. The CDR3 DNA is TGTGCCTGGAGTGGTAGGACAGTCTACAACACTGAAGCTTTCTTT.

In its sample, this clone was seen a few times. CDR3 nucleotides: TGTGCCAGCATCCTCATAGGGCGAGCGGGAGTGTCCCTCTATGAGCAGTTCTTC. Translated, it gives CASILIGRAGVSLYEQFF. The chain couples TRBV5-6 to TRBJ2-1; 8 bases line up with TRBD2. Germline V gene sequence: CDR1 SGHDT, CDR2 YYEEEE. The junction had 22 bases not matched to a gene; V was cut back by 6 bases and J by 8 bases. CDR3 length equals 18 residues.

The V gene is TRBV10-3, the J gene TRBJ1-1; D call uncertain. This CDR3 is 16 amino acids long. Germline lookup yields CDR1 ENHRY and CDR2 SYGVKD. V dropped 0 bases and J dropped 6 bases, with 17 bases sitting between them. The CDR3 loop is CAISESGRSVRPEAFF. The CDR3, as DNA: TGTGCCATCAGTGAGTCGGGTAGGTCGGTGCGGCCTGAAGCTTTCTTT.

This chain uses TRBV10-2 with TRBJ2-3; the match to TRBD2 covers 11 bases. This CDR3 is built from 15 residues. Germline CDR1 and CDR2: WSHSY and SAAADI. The V and J ends lost 5 bases and 3 bases, in that order; junction bases with no gene match: 4. The CDR3 spells CASSSSGRLTDTQYF. Here the CDR3 DNA reads TGCGCCAGCAGTTCTAGCGGGAGGCTTACAGATACGCAGTATTTT.

The chain employs TRBV27 and TRBJ1-6; TRBD1 is a possible D gene (5 bases). Germline-derived CDR1 and CDR2 are MNHEY and SMNVEV (reference sequence). V lost 2 bases and J lost 4, with 6 bases in between. CDR3 size: 14 residues. CDR3 in amino acids: CASSLAGYNSPLHF. The CDR3 DNA reads TGTGCCAGCAGTTTAGCAGGGTATAATTCACCCCTCCACTTT.

The rearrangement joins TRBV27 to TRBJ2-7; 14 bases are a match to TRBD2. CDR3 length: 15 amino acids. The ends lost 5 bases at V and 5 bases at J; junction bases unmatched: 5. In germline, CDR1 is MNHEY, CDR2 SMNVEV (reference sequence). The CDR3 bases are TGTGCCAGCAGTCCGGGACTAGCGGGAGTAAACGAGCAGTACTTC. It codes for CASSPGLAGVNEQYF.